Listed here are 23 T cell receptor beta chains from one sample, sequenced in a study of blood T cell repertoires in COVID-19. Sequencing used immunoSEQ multiplex PCR; TCRdb keeps in-frame clones, though not all of them. The data contain 60,000 to 65,000 clones, approximately 81% of them singletons. The material sequenced was peripheral blood. These receptors were collected from a man aged 55 to 70 with COVID-19, enrolled during active disease.

V gene TRBV5-1 combines with J gene TRBJ2-5; no clear D. CDR1 and CDR2 from the germline V gene are SGHRS and YFSETQ. The CDR3 is 11 amino acids. V was pared by 5 bases and J by 3 bases, with 5 bases between. CDR3 in DNA: TGCGCCAGCAGACACGAAGAGACCCAGTACTTC. It translates to CASRHEETQYF.

This clone was counted between two and nine times. The chain joins TRBV2 to TRBJ1-2, with TRBD1 matching over 7 bases. The V and J ends lost 6 bases and 6 bases, in that order; junction bases with no gene match: 7. Germline assignment: CDR1 SNHLY and CDR2 FYNNEI. The CDR3 covers 13 residues. The CDR3 spells CASSYTGDDGYTF. In DNA, the CDR3 is TGTGCCAGCAGCTATACAGGGGATGATGGCTACACCTTC.

The chain joins TRBV6-6 to TRBJ1-5; no reliable D call. The germline V gene has CDR1 MNHNY and CDR2 SVGAGI (reference sequence). V was shortened by 5 bases and J by 2 bases, with 13 bases between the two germline ends. This CDR3 spans 15 amino acids. In DNA, the CDR3 is TGTGCCAGCAGTACGAGCATATTGGGCAATCAGCCCCAGCATTTT. Translating it yields CASSTSILGNQPQHF.

This chain joins TRBV3-1 (or the pseudogene TRBV3-2) and TRBJ1-2; maybe TRBD1 (6 bases). Deletions cut 2 bases from V and 5 bases from J, with 15 bases between. This CDR3 has 15 residues. Germline assignment: CDR1 LGHDT and CDR2 YNNKEL (reference sequence). CDR3 nucleotides: TGTGCCAGCAGCCAACAGCTAAGGGGGGGGTATGGCTACACCTTC. This translates into CASSQQLRGGYGYTF.

The chain carries TRBV5-1 and TRBJ1-2; possible D gene TRBD1, 5 bases. V lost 3 bases and J 6 bases, leaving 18 bases between the germline ends. From germline, CDR1 is SGHRS and CDR2 YFSETQ. CDR3 size: 15 residues. CDR3 nucleotide sequence: TGCGCCAGCAGCTCCCCGGAGCAGGTGGGGCATGGCTACACCTTC. The encoded protein is CASSSPEQVGHGYTF.

This clone has only a few counts. The rearrangement joins TRBV7-9 to TRBJ1-2; 9 nucleotides match TRBD1. The CDR3 is 16 amino acids. The junction had 10 bases not matched to a gene; V was cut back by 0 bases and J by 8 bases. Germline V gene data show CDR1 as SEHNR and CDR2 as FQNEAQ (reference sequence). CDR3 DNA: TGTGCCAGCAGCTTAGCGCGGTTGGGGACAGGGCGAGGCTACACCTTC. Translating gives CASSLARLGTGRGYTF. The variable domain in full, completed from reference TRBV7-9 and TRBJ1-2, reads DTGVSQNPRHKITKRGQNVTFRCDPISEHNRLYWYRQTLGQGPEFLTYFQNEAQLEKSRLLSDRFSAERPKGSFSTLEIQRTEQGDSAMYLCASSLARLGTGRGYTFGSGTRLTVV.

A word on this clone: At one of its ends the junction is not consistent with the germline gene, which may arise from a read error. Other DNA sequences within the sample encode an identical CDR3. This rearrangement joins TRBV7-3 to TRBJ2-2; 8 bases agree with TRBD2. Germline-derived CDR1 and CDR2 are SGHTA and FQGTGA. This CDR3 has 16 amino acids. The CDR3: CASSPTGGDYPGELFF. The CDR3, as DNA: TGCGCCAGCAGCCCTACGGGGGGGGATTATCCCGGGGAGCTGTTTTTT.

This clone was counted only a few times. The chain combines TRBV6-5 with TRBJ2-7; 10 bases line up with TRBD2. Germline-derived CDR1 and CDR2 are MNHEY and SVGAGI. The CDR3 consists of 16 residues. V gave up 0 bases and J gave up 4 bases; unmatched junction bases: 6. The CDR3 loop reads CASSYSTASGSYEQYF. The CDR3 DNA follows: TGTGCCAGCAGTTACTCGACGGCTAGCGGGAGTTACGAGCAGTACTTC.

The chain is built from TRBV11-3 and TRBJ2-3; 9 bases map to TRBD1. Per the germline V gene, CDR1 is SGHNT and CDR2 is YENEEA. The V segment lost 1 base and the J segment 2 bases; nucleotides outside the gene matches: 7. The CDR3 extends over 17 amino acids. This CDR3 reads CASSLVGQGRITDTQYF. For the CDR3, the DNA is TGTGCCAGCAGCTTAGTCGGACAGGGGAGGATCACAGATACGCAGTATTTT.

As concerns this clone: This CDR3 is missing its conserved last phenylalanine or tryptophan, likely due to a read error. The DNA is left out, because the CDR3 cannot be placed on it with certainty; the CDR3 is given as TCRdb lists it. The chain has TRBV10-1 and TRBJ2-7; TRBD2, the D gene given by the table, was not confirmed from the DNA. CDR1 and CDR2 from the germline V gene are WNHNN and SYGVQD (reference sequence). The CDR3 extends over 13 residues, inclusive of both ends. CDR3 in amino acids: CASSENPRPPLFY.

The CDR3 loop reads CAISDERDRVSNQPQHF. DNA for the CDR3: TGTGCCATCAGTGACGAGAGAGACAGGGTGAGTAATCAGCCCCAGCATTTT. This chain links TRBV10-3 with TRBJ1-5, with TRBD1 matching 7 bases. V dropped 3 bases and J dropped 4; count of bases not matched to a gene: 12. This CDR3 has 17 amino acids. Germline V lookup: CDR1 ENHRY, CDR2 SYGVKD.

With respect to this clone: Other DNA sequences of this sample code for an identical CDR3. The chain has TRBV28 and TRBJ1-1, with 9 bases that match TRBD1. With 5 bases clipped from V and 0 bases from J, the junction kept 1 base outside the gene matches. The germline CDR1 and CDR2 sequences are MDHEN and SYDVKM. The CDR3 is made up of 14 amino acids. In DNA, the CDR3 is TGTGCCAGCAGTACAGGGGGCATGAACACTGAAGCTTTCTTT. Translating gives CASSTGGMNTEAFF.

The rearrangement links TRBV19 to TRBJ1-4, with 8 bases fitting TRBD1. The CDR3 is 16 amino acids. Losses at the gene ends were 3 bases for V and 6 bases for J; bases not matched to a gene: 9. Germline V CDR1 and CDR2: LNHDA, SQIVND (reference sequence). CDR3 sequence: CASSMIPGQEDEKLFF. CDR3 DNA: TGTGCCAGTAGTATGATCCCGGGACAGGAAGATGAAAAACTGTTTTTT.

The gene calls are TRBV29-1 and TRBJ2-1, with D possibly matching TRBD1 (5 bases). The germline V gene encodes CDR1 SQVTM and CDR2 ANQGSEA. V was pared by 1 base and J by 8 bases, with 15 bases between. CDR3 size: 14 residues. CDR3 region: CSVEVRGDWDEQFF. As DNA, the CDR3 is TGCAGCGTTGAAGTAAGGGGTGACTGGGATGAGCAGTTCTTC.

The chain combines TRBV7-3 with TRBJ1-1; no firm D call. Deletions cut 3 bases from V and 0 bases from J, with 5 bases between. Per germline, CDR1 SGHTA and CDR2 FQGTGA. This CDR3 has 13 amino acids. This CDR3 is CASSFNLNTEAFF. DNA of the CDR3: TGTGCCAGCAGCTTCAACTTGAACACTGAAGCTTTCTTT.

The CDR3 nucleotides are TGTGCCAGCACTGGGGGGATAAATCAGCCCCAGCATTTT. It translates to CASTGGINQPQHF. The gene calls are TRBV2 and TRBJ1-5; a weak D match, TRBD1 (5 bases). V shed 7 bases and J shed 4 bases, with 11 bases lying between them. Germline lookup yields CDR1 SNHLY and CDR2 FYNNEI. The length of the CDR3 is 13 residues.

This chain connects TRBV29-1 to TRBJ2-1; 10 bases are shared with TRBD1. V lost 6 bases and J lost 7; bases outside the gene matches: 9. The CDR3 is 14 amino acids. Germline V CDR1 and CDR2: SQVTM, ANQGSEA. CDR3 coding DNA: TGCAGCGTCGTTGACAGGGGGCGCTTGAATGAGCAGTTCTTC. Amino acids: CSVVDRGRLNEQFF.

This rearrangement joins TRBV27 to TRBJ2-5; D is uncertain. The V end lost 3 bases, the J end lost 5 bases, and 16 bases lay between the germline ends. Germline V gene data show CDR1 as MNHEY and CDR2 as SMNVEV (reference sequence). This CDR3 has 15 amino acids. The CDR3 loop is CASSFSVSLRETQYF. The DNA for the CDR3 is TGTGCCAGCAGTTTTTCGGTATCGCTGAGGGAGACCCAGTACTTC.

This sequence joins TRBV28 and TRBJ1-5; 7 bases match TRBD1. This CDR3 has 14 amino acids. V lost 6 bases to trimming and J lost 7 bases; unmatched junction nucleotides: 9. Germline CDR1 MDHEN, CDR2 SYDVKM. The CDR3 DNA is TGTGCCAGCAGCCCCACAGGGGATGAGCAGCCCCAGCATTTT. It is translated as CASSPTGDEQPQHF. Full variable domain (rest looked up from reference TRBV28 and TRBJ1-5): DVKVTQSSRYLVKRTGEKVFLECVQDMDHENMFWYRQDPGLGLRLIYFSYDVKMKEKGDIPEGYSVSREKKERFSLILESASTNQTSMYLCASSPTGDEQPQHFGDGTRLSIL.

The chain has TRBV19 and TRBJ1-5, with 7 bases aligning to TRBD1. The CDR3 has 17 residues. With V trimmed by 1 base and J by 3 bases, 9 bases remained unmatched. The germline CDR1 and CDR2 sequences are LNHDA and SQIVND (reference sequence). The CDR3 nucleotides are TGTGCCAGTAGTATAGGGAGTAGGGGGCAAAACAATCAGCCCCAGCATTTT. Amino acids: CASSIGSRGQNNQPQHF.

The genes are TRBV2 and TRBJ2-7; D might be TRBD1 (6 bases). This CDR3 has 13 residues. The germline V and J ends were trimmed by 3 bases and 5 bases, with 11 bases remaining between them. Germline CDR1 is SNHLY and CDR2 is FYNNEI. CDR3 region: CASSDNQGNEQYF. In DNA form, the CDR3 reads TGTGCCAGCAGTGATAATCAGGGGAACGAGCAGTACTTC.

The J gene is TRBJ1-5, the V gene TRBV27, with 9 bases lining up with TRBD1. Germline assignment: CDR1 MNHEY and CDR2 SMNVEV (reference sequence). This CDR3 has 16 amino acids. The ends lost 2 bases at V and 1 base at J; junction bases unmatched: 3. This chain's CDR3 is CASSLGQGISNQPQHF. CDR3 DNA: TGTGCCAGCAGTTTAGGACAGGGGATCAGCAATCAGCCCCAGCATTTT.

This clone was seen more than once but under ten times. The V call is TRBV5-4, the J call TRBJ1-6; a possible D gene is TRBD1 (5 bases). The CDR3 runs 15 residues. Trimming removed 0 bases from V and 6 bases from J, with 10 bases in between. The germline V gene encodes CDR1 SGHNT and CDR2 YYREEE (reference sequence). CDR3 sequence reads: CASSLDGRANSPLHF. CDR3 nucleotide sequence: TGTGCCAGCAGCTTGGATGGCAGGGCTAATTCACCCCTCCACTTT.